The 30 T cell receptor beta chains in this list originate from one sample, sequenced in a study of blood T cells in healthy people across ages. A sample-barcoded 5' primer and a J-beta primer mix were used in a second PCR of roughly 7 to 12 cycles. Each CDR3 protein is one row after TCRdb ran MiXCR on the 5' RACE reads. The sample contains over 1,200,000 distinct CDR3 sequences, approximately 59% of which appear only once. Sequencing used blood. The source of these receptors is a man aged 18 to 29 in good health.

The chain combines TRBV2 with TRBJ2-1; 11 bases are shared with TRBD2. J was trimmed by 5 bases and V by 7 bases; bases with no gene match: 7. CDR3 length: 15 amino acids. Germline assignment: CDR1 SNHLY and CDR2 FYNNEI. The CDR3 DNA follows: TGTGCCAGCACCAGACTAGCGGGGAATGACAATGAGCAGTTCTTC. Residues: CASTRLAGNDNEQFF.

This chain joins TRBV4-3 and TRBJ1-2; D ambiguous. V dropped 5 bases and J dropped 5 bases, with 12 bases sitting between them. The germline V gene encodes CDR1 LGHNA and CDR2 YSLEER. This CDR3 comprises 13 residues. The CDR3 protein is CASSRIIWYGYTF. The CDR3 nucleotides are TGCGCCAGCAGCAGGATAATTTGGTATGGCTACACCTTC.

V and J are TRBV20-1 and TRBJ1-5; D call uncertain. The CDR3 runs to 11 residues. Deletions cut 2 bases from V and 7 bases from J, with 6 bases between. Germline-derived CDR1 and CDR2 are DFQATT and SNEGSKA (reference sequence). The CDR3 spells CSARSKQPQHF. In DNA, the CDR3 is TGCAGTGCTAGATCGAAACAGCCCCAGCATTTT.

The rearrangement links TRBV6-5 to TRBJ2-3, with D unclear. The length of the CDR3 is 14 residues. Between the trimmed V and J ends, which lost 6 bases and 2 bases, there was a span of 12 bases. Germline V gene data show CDR1 as MNHEY and CDR2 as SVGAGI. CDR3 nucleotide sequence: TGTGCCAGCAGCTTGAGCCGGAACACAGATACGCAGTATTTT. Translating gives CASSLSRNTDTQYF.

This chain joins TRBV27 and TRBJ2-1; D remains unclear. Germline V gives CDR1 MNHEY, CDR2 SMNVEV (reference sequence). The CDR3 covers 16 residues. V was cut by 2 bases and J by 7 bases, with 18 bases left in between. CDR3 nucleotides: TGTGCCAGCAGTTTAACCCCAATCTCTCCGGGTAATGAGCAGTTCTTC. Protein: CASSLTPISPGNEQFF.

There are a few counts of this clonotype. This sequence joins TRBV20-1 and TRBJ2-7; possible D gene TRBD2, 5 bases. CDR3 length: 12 residues. Per the germline V gene, CDR1 is DFQATT and CDR2 is SNEGSKA (reference sequence). Trimming stripped 6 bases from V and 6 bases from J, with 15 bases between. The CDR3 sequence is CSATRGMVEQYF. DNA for the CDR3: TGCAGTGCCACTCGGGGAATGGTCGAGCAGTACTTC.

This clonotype was seen a handful of times. This chain joins TRBV27 and TRBJ1-2; TRBD1 matches at 9 bases. Looked up from germline, CDR1 is MNHEY and CDR2 is SMNVEV (reference sequence). The CDR3 has 13 residues. The V gene end was trimmed by 5 bases and the J gene end by 7 bases; junction bases not matched to a gene: 5. The CDR3 region has the DNA TGTGCCAGCAGTATAACAGGGGGCGGTGGCTACACCTTC. The encoded protein is CASSITGGGGYTF.

CDR3 protein: CASSRPSGSTDTQYF. CDR3 coding DNA: TGTGCCAGCAGCCGACCTTCGGGAAGCACAGATACGCAGTATTTT. The chain joins TRBV28 to TRBJ2-3, with a tentative D call TRBD2 (5 bases). The V end lost 6 bases, the J end lost 0 bases, and 13 bases lay between the germline ends. Germline V lookup: CDR1 MDHEN, CDR2 SYDVKM. The CDR3 sequence is 15 residues long.

V and J are TRBV14 and TRBJ2-5; the match to TRBD2 covers 9 bases. The J call is uncertain, as TRBJ2-7 better fits the DNA end. The CDR3 sequence is 19 residues long. Germline V gene data show CDR1 as SGHDN and CDR2 as FVKESK. Here the CDR3 reads CASSPSHRWASGVEVEQYF. The CDR3 DNA sequence: TGTGCCAGCAGCCCCTCGCACCGATGGGCTAGCGGGGTCGAGGTCGAGCAGTACTTC.

This clonotype was recorded a few times. The chain joins TRBV12-3 or TRBV12-4 to TRBJ2-1, with 9 bases identical to TRBD1. The CDR3 runs 17 residues. J lost 3 bases, V lost 4 bases, and 10 bases had no gene match. CDR3 bases: TGTGCCAGCAGTTGGGGATATGGGACAGGGATCTACAATGAGCAGTTCTTC. It encodes CASSWGYGTGIYNEQFF.

This chain links TRBV11-2 with TRBJ2-5; D might be TRBD2 (5 bases). Trimming stripped 4 bases from V and 5 bases from J, with 14 bases between. CDR1 is SGHAT, CDR2 FQNNGV, per germline. The CDR3 sequence is 14 residues long. The CDR3 sequence is CASSSAGVRETQYF. The CDR3 DNA reads as TGTGCCAGCAGCTCCGCCGGGGTTCGGGAGACCCAGTACTTC. Based on the CDR3 plus reference TRBV11-2 and TRBJ2-5, the full variable domain is EAGVAQSPRYKIIEKRQSVAFWCNPISGHATLYWYQQILGQGPKLLIQFQNNGVVDDSQLPKDRFSAERLKGVDSTLKIQPAKLEDSAVYLCASSSAGVRETQYFGPGTRLLVL.

In this sample, this clonotype turned up a few times. This chain uses TRBV10-3 with TRBJ1-2, with 8 bases aligning to TRBD1. The CDR3 runs to 13 residues. The germline gives CDR1 ENHRY, CDR2 SYGVKD. V lost 4 bases, J lost 3 bases, and 1 base stayed unmatched. CDR3 protein: CAISVDRDYGYTF. The CDR3 DNA reads as TGTGCCATCAGTGTGGACAGGGACTATGGCTACACCTTC.

This clonotype appeared a few times. This chain joins TRBV7-2 and TRBJ2-6; 8 nucleotides line up with TRBD2. Trimming cost V 5 bases and J 0 bases; bases outside gene matches: 6. CDR3 length equals 17 residues. CDR1 and CDR2 (germline): SGHTA, FQGNSA. CDR3 region: CASSQTSVSSGANVLTF. DNA for the CDR3: TGTGCCAGCAGCCAGACTAGCGTCTCCTCTGGGGCCAACGTCCTGACTTTC.

This clonotype was detected a few times. J is TRBJ2-1 and V is TRBV20-1; 7 positions match TRBD1. The CDR3 spans 15 residues. CDR1 and CDR2 from the germline V gene are DFQATT and SNEGSKA (reference sequence). The trim removed 0 bases at V and 2 bases at J, leaving 4 bases unmatched. CDR3 in amino acids: CSARERQGTYNEQFF. The CDR3 nucleotides are TGCAGTGCTAGAGAGAGACAGGGCACCTACAATGAGCAGTTCTTC.

This rearrangement joins TRBV6-1 to TRBJ2-7; D gene uncertain. Germline V lookup: CDR1 MNHNS, CDR2 SASEGT. The CDR3 is 12 residues long. V was clipped by 8 bases and J by 0 bases, with 8 bases between them. The CDR3 loop reads CASAESSYEQYF. CDR3 coding DNA: TGTGCCAGCGCAGAGAGCTCCTACGAGCAGTACTTC.

J is TRBJ2-1 and V is TRBV9, with TRBD2 matching over 9 bases. Germline V lookup: CDR1 SGDLS, CDR2 YYNGEE. The CDR3 has 18 residues. The trim removed 3 bases at V and 0 bases at J, leaving 10 bases unmatched. CDR3 loop: CASSAPYSGGSSYNEQFF. The CDR3 DNA is TGTGCCAGCAGCGCCCCTTATAGCGGGGGTTCCTCCTACAATGAGCAGTTCTTC.

The chain joins TRBV20-1 to TRBJ2-1; no clear D. CDR1 and CDR2 from the germline V gene are DFQATT and SNEGSKA (reference sequence). V dropped 6 bases and J dropped 0 bases, with 12 bases sitting between them. The CDR3 is 14 residues long. The CDR3 is CSAHDQSSYNEQFF. The CDR3 nucleotides are TGCAGTGCCCACGACCAGAGCTCCTACAATGAGCAGTTCTTC.

This clonotype has a handful of counts. This chain uses TRBV29-1 with TRBJ2-2; D might be TRBD1 (5 bases). Germline CDR1 and CDR2: SQVTM and ANQGSEA. The CDR3 contains 13 residues. Trimming removed 4 bases at V and 4 bases at J, with 10 bases between. The CDR3 loop reads CSVGAGPTGELFF. In DNA, the CDR3 is TGCAGCGTTGGGGCAGGGCCCACCGGGGAGCTGTTTTTT.

This chain links TRBV11-1 with TRBJ2-7, with 8 positions matching TRBD1. The ends lost 2 bases at V and 0 bases at J; junction bases unmatched: 6. Germline assignment: CDR1 SGHAT and CDR2 FQDESV (reference sequence). The CDR3 has 16 amino acids. The CDR3 coding sequence is TGTGCCAGCAGCTTATTAAGACAGGGGTACTCCTACGAGCAGTACTTC. It yields the protein CASSLLRQGYSYEQYF.

The rearrangement links TRBV7-9 to TRBJ2-1; TRBD2 is a possible D gene (5 bases). This CDR3 comprises 15 residues. The germline gives CDR1 SEHNR, CDR2 FQNEAQ (reference sequence). The germline V and J ends were trimmed by 6 bases and 8 bases, with 20 bases remaining between them. The CDR3 sequence: CASRRTEGFIDEQFF. For the CDR3, the DNA is TGTGCCAGCAGGCGTACCGAGGGATTTATTGATGAGCAGTTCTTC.

The sample holds a few counts of this clonotype. The genes are TRBV2 and TRBJ2-7; 16 bases align to TRBD2. V was pared by 7 bases and J by 10 bases, with 13 bases of the junction left unmatched. Germline CDR1 and CDR2: SNHLY and FYNNEI. CDR3 length: 16 residues. CDR3 sequence reads: CASTGTSGRAMIFQYF. CDR3 bases: TGTGCCAGCACCGGGACTAGCGGGAGGGCCATGATTTTTCAGTACTTC.

The rearrangement uses TRBV5-1 and TRBJ2-7; no definite D call. Germline V gene data show CDR1 as SGHRS and CDR2 as YFSETQ. This CDR3 has 13 residues. V shed 0 bases and J shed 5 bases, with 9 bases lying between them. The CDR3 spells CASSLVPAHEQYF. The CDR3 bases are TGCGCCAGCAGCTTGGTCCCGGCTCACGAGCAGTACTTC.

The gene calls are TRBV7-2 and TRBJ1-5; unclear D gene. V gave up 5 bases and J gave up 10 bases, with 18 bases separating them. There are 14 residues in the CDR3. Per germline, CDR1 SGHTA and CDR2 FQGNSA. CDR3 protein: CASSRLRTPDPQHF. In nucleotides, the CDR3 is TGTGCCAGCAGCCGTCTCAGAACACCAGACCCCCAGCATTTT. Full variable domain (rest looked up from reference TRBV7-2 and TRBJ1-5): GAGVSQSPSNKVTEKGKDVELRCDPISGHTALYWYRQSLGQGLEFLIYFQGNSAPDKSGLPSDRFSAERTGGSVSTLTIQRTQQEDSAVYLCASSRLRTPDPQHFGDGTRLSIL.

The rearrangement links TRBV20-1 to TRBJ1-2; possible D gene TRBD1, 6 bases. Germline loops: CDR1 DFQATT, CDR2 SNEGSKA (reference sequence). The CDR3 runs to 14 residues. Trimming took off 0 bases at V and 6 bases at J, with 14 bases between the two ends. The CDR3 is CSARDPGAGHGYTF. The CDR3 nucleotides are TGCAGTGCTAGAGATCCAGGGGCCGGTCATGGCTACACCTTC.

The chain recombines TRBV20-1 with TRBJ2-5; the D gene is possibly TRBD2 (5 bases). With the DNA end fitting TRBJ2-7 better, the J assignment may be wrong. Per germline, CDR1 DFQATT and CDR2 SNEGSKA (reference sequence). This CDR3 is built from 12 residues. CDR3 amino acids: CSADPLRGEQYF. CDR3 DNA: TGCAGTGCCGACCCCCTTCGGGGCGAGCAGTACTTC.

The V and J genes are TRBV5-1 and TRBJ1-1, with 8 positions matching TRBD1. Germline values: CDR1 SGHRS, CDR2 YFSETQ. The CDR3 loop spans 13 amino acids. Trimming removed 0 bases from V and 10 bases from J; junction bases left unmatched: 5. CDR3 nucleotides: TGCGCCAGCAGCTTGGCCGGTGACAGGGGAGCTTTCTTT. Encoded protein: CASSLAGDRGAFF. The whole variable domain, filled in from reference TRBV5-1 and TRBJ1-1, reads KAGVTQTPRYLIKTRGQQVTLSCSPISGHRSVSWYQQTPGQGLQFLFEYFSETQRNKGNFPGRFSGRQFSNSRSEMNVSTLELGDSALYLCASSLAGDRGAFFGQGTRLTVV.

The chain uses TRBV6-5 and TRBJ1-2, with 7 bases aligning to TRBD1. The CDR3 spans 14 residues. The trim removed 6 bases at V and 5 bases at J, leaving 9 bases unmatched. Germline assignment: CDR1 MNHEY and CDR2 SVGAGI. DNA of the CDR3: TGTGCCAGCAGACCCGGAGGACAGGAATATGGCTACACCTTC. Protein product: CASRPGGQEYGYTF.

In this sample, this clonotype turned up a few times. This rearrangement joins TRBV12-3 or TRBV12-4 to TRBJ1-2; D is unresolved. The length of the CDR3 is 13 residues. V lost 10 bases to trimming and J lost 4 bases, with 16 bases between them. CDR3 loop: CATTPYTGYGYTF. In nucleotides, the CDR3 is TGTGCCACCACACCGTATACCGGCTATGGCTACACCTTC.

This clonotype has just a few counts. This chain connects TRBV7-9 to TRBJ2-3; D gene unclear. The germline V gene encodes CDR1 SEHNR and CDR2 FQNEAQ (reference sequence). V was trimmed by 2 bases and J by 2 bases, leaving 5 bases between them. This CDR3 comprises 13 residues. CDR3 in amino acids: CASSLSHTDTQYF. The CDR3 nucleotides read TGTGCCAGCAGCTTATCTCACACAGATACGCAGTATTTT.

Note on this clonotype: An end of the junction does not agree with germline; a read error may underlie this. The rearrangement links TRBV9 to TRBJ2-6; D is possibly TRBD2 (5 bases). The CDR3 is 15 residues long. From germline, CDR1 is SGDLS and CDR2 YYNGEE. CDR3 in amino acids: CAGSASGFGANVLTF. The CDR3 nucleotides are TGTGCCGGCAGCGCGTCGGGATTTGGGGCCAACGTCCTGACTTTC.